This TCR beta chain came from a study of blood T cell repertoires in COVID-19. Overall study: Donors in the United States, Italy and Spain gave samples during acute or convalescent COVID-19.

Authors' analysis steps: Cell counts per sample came from amplifying reference gene primers. Repertoires were generated with immunoSEQ multiplex PCR, while TCRdb's copy carries only in-frame clones and drops some. Clonal size and the V and J genes are those of that table, whereas D and trimming came from the DNA. The sample has about 280,000 clones, 85% seen once; the top ten hold under 3%. This study enrolled people aged about 18 to 90 from about two dozen US geographic areas. V lost 4 bases to trimming and J lost 0 bases; unmatched junction nucleotides: 8. This CDR3 has 17 residues. From germline, CDR1 is MDHEN and CDR2 SYDVKM.

The sequenced sample was PBMCs or T cells enriched from blood (not recorded which). The clonotype originates from a woman in her forties or fifties who had recovered from COVID-19. The chain carries TRBV28 and TRBJ1-5; 8 bases align to TRBD1. For the CDR3, the DNA is TGTGCCAGCAGTTCAAGGGGGGACAGGAGTAGCAATCAGCCCCAGCATTTT. It codes for CASSSRGDRSSNQPQHF.